One and the same sample provided the 26 T cell receptor beta chains below, sequenced in a study of control samples from healthy donors and cancer patients. Data came from immunoSEQ multiplex PCR; TCRdb stores just in-frame clones and leaves some out. The sample records over 110,000 clones, roughly nine tenths being singletons. The sample comprised blood. All receptors come from a woman in her 30s in good health.

V and J are TRBV18 and TRBJ1-6; D unresolved. Germline-derived CDR1 and CDR2 are KGHSH and LQKENI. V was pared by 5 bases and J by 5 bases, with 7 bases between. The CDR3 is 13 amino acids. The CDR3 reads CASSEGNNSPLHF. As DNA, the CDR3 is TGTGCCAGCTCAGAAGGGAATAATTCACCCCTCCACTTT.

The chain uses TRBV5-1 and TRBJ2-2; D may match TRBD1 or TRBD2 (5 bases each). Trimming shortened V by 7 bases and J by 2 bases, and 12 bases separated the two germline ends. The CDR3 consists of 14 residues. CDR1 is SGHRS and CDR2 is YFSETQ in the germline V gene. The chain's CDR3 is CASGWDPNTGELFF. DNA for the CDR3: TGCGCCAGCGGATGGGACCCCAACACCGGGGAGCTGTTTTTT.

V is TRBV6-4 and J is TRBJ1-6, with D possibly TRBD1 on 5 matching bases. Germline V gene data show CDR1 as MRHNA and CDR2 as SNTAGT. This CDR3 comprises 15 residues. The ends were cut back, 6 bases at V and 10 bases at J, with 19 bases in the middle. The CDR3 region has the DNA TGTGCCAGCAGGCCCGGTTACGGGGCGGGCTCACCCCTCCACTTT. Translating it yields CASRPGYGAGSPLHF.

The chain is built from TRBV7-8 and TRBJ2-7, with D maybe TRBD2 (6 bases). Per the germline V gene, CDR1 is SGHVS and CDR2 is FQNEAQ. The germline V and J ends were trimmed by 0 bases and 3 bases, with 15 bases remaining between them. The CDR3 consists of 16 residues. CDR3 in amino acids: CASSLALASEYYEQYF. CDR3 DNA: TGTGCCAGCAGCTTAGCGCTCGCTAGCGAGTACTACGAGCAGTACTTC. The whole variable domain, remainder taken from reference TRBV7-8 and TRBJ2-7, is GAGVSQSPRYKVAKRGQDVALRCDPISGHVSLFWYQQALGQGPEFLTYFQNEAQLDKSGLPSDRFFAERPEGSVSTLKIQRTQQEDSAVYLCASSLALASEYYEQYFGPGTRLTVT.

The chain recombines TRBV28 with TRBJ1-2; D is perhaps TRBD1 (6 bases). The CDR3 spans 12 residues. CDR1 and CDR2 from the germline V gene are MDHEN and SYDVKM. The V end was cut by 5 bases, the J end by 8 bases, with 12 bases between. The CDR3 nucleotides read TGTGCCAGCAGTACCCAGGGGTGGGGCTACACCTTC. Translated: CASSTQGWGYTF.

The DNA for the CDR3 is TGTGCCAGCAGTCGCCGGGGGGGGACGAACACTGAAGCTTTCTTT. It translates to CASSRRGGTNTEAFF. The chain couples TRBV6-2 or TRBV6-3 to TRBJ1-1, with D perhaps TRBD1 (5 bases). Germline assignment: CDR1 MNHEY and CDR2 SVGEGT. There are 15 residues in the CDR3. V was cut by 5 bases and J by 1 base, with 14 bases left in between.

The V gene is TRBV2, the J gene TRBJ1-1; a possible D gene is TRBD1 (5 bases). The CDR3 covers 17 residues. Germline assignment: CDR1 SNHLY and CDR2 FYNNEI. V dropped 2 bases and J dropped 0 bases, with 16 bases sitting between them. Here the CDR3 reads CASSESADRLMNTEAFF. CDR3 nucleotides: TGTGCCAGCAGTGAATCTGCCGACAGACTGATGAACACTGAAGCTTTCTTT.

The chain carries TRBV3-1 (or the pseudogene TRBV3-2) and TRBJ2-5; D is ambiguous. The CDR3 runs 14 residues. Germline-derived CDR1 and CDR2 are LGHDT and YNNKEL (reference sequence). Trimming removed 1 base at V and 1 base at J, with 7 bases between. The CDR3 region is CASSQGTGQETQYF. CDR3 nucleotides: TGTGCCAGCAGCCAAGGAACGGGCCAAGAGACCCAGTACTTC.

This clone was observed a few times. The CDR3 nucleotides read TGTGCCAGCAGCCTGAACAGGGGTTGGAGGTACGAGCAGTACTTC. Translated, it gives CASSLNRGWRYEQYF. The genes are TRBV6-6 and TRBJ2-7; 7 positions match TRBD1. V lost 6 bases to trimming and J lost 4 bases; unmatched junction nucleotides: 12. Germline V CDR1 and CDR2: MNHNY, SVGAGI (reference sequence). CDR3 length: 15 amino acids.

The rearrangement joins TRBV21-1 to TRBJ2-5; the listed D gene, TRBD2, was not tested against the DNA. TRBV21-1 corresponds to a pseudogene. The CDR3 loop spans 16 amino acids. The CDR3 here is CASSKYGGGSCETQYF. The CDR3 DNA follows: TGTGCCAGCAGCAAATATGGGGGAGGGAGTTGCGAGACCCAGTACTTC.

The J gene is TRBJ2-7, the V gene TRBV11-3; 7 bases agree with TRBD1. There are 12 residues in the CDR3. From germline, CDR1 is SGHNT and CDR2 YENEEA. V lost 2 bases, J lost 7 bases, and 2 bases stayed unmatched. CDR3 DNA: TGTGCCAGCAGCTTAAGGGGGCATGAGCAGTACTTC. It yields the protein CASSLRGHEQYF.

The chain combines TRBV5-1 with TRBJ2-5; 16 nucleotides match TRBD2. Germline CDR1 and CDR2: SGHRS and YFSETQ. The CDR3 is made up of 17 amino acids. V shed 2 bases and J 5 bases; nucleotides not matched to a gene: 6. The CDR3 region is CASSFGTSGRAVETQYF. As DNA, the CDR3 is TGCGCCAGCAGCTTCGGGACTAGCGGGAGGGCTGTGGAGACCCAGTACTTC.

V and J are TRBV7-9 and TRBJ1-5; D not resolved. The V gene's germline CDR1 is SEHNR and CDR2 FQNEAQ (reference sequence). Trimming took off 3 bases at V and 8 bases at J, with 11 bases between the two ends. The CDR3 length is 13 residues. As DNA, the CDR3 is TGTGCCAGCAGCTTCTTTCGGAGTGAGCCCCAGCATTTT. Encoded protein: CASSFFRSEPQHF.

This chain connects TRBV27 to TRBJ1-3, with 10 bases matching TRBD1. Germline V gene sequence: CDR1 MNHEY, CDR2 SMNVEV (reference sequence). V dropped 6 bases and J dropped 8; count of bases not matched to a gene: 4. The CDR3 contains 13 residues. CDR3 coding DNA: TGTGCCAGCAGCCTGGACAGGGGGGACACCATATATTTT. It yields the protein CASSLDRGDTIYF.

The rearrangement links TRBV10-1 to TRBJ2-3; perhaps D is TRBD1 or TRBD2 (6 bases each). Trimming pared 0 bases from V and 6 bases from J, leaving 16 bases between. The CDR3 runs to 16 residues. The germline CDR1 and CDR2 sequences are WNHNN and SYGVQD (reference sequence). The CDR3 protein is CASSESIAAGVDTQYF. The CDR3 coding sequence is TGCGCCAGCAGTGAGTCGATAGCGGCAGGGGTGGATACGCAGTATTTT.

V is TRBV6-5 and J is TRBJ1-5; D ambiguous. Trimming cost V 6 bases and J 1 base, with 10 bases left between them. The CDR3 spans 14 residues. Germline V gene sequence: CDR1 MNHEY, CDR2 SVGAGI. CDR3 residues: CASRHVGSNQPQHF. In DNA form, the CDR3 reads TGTGCCAGCAGGCACGTTGGGAGCAATCAGCCCCAGCATTTT.

The chain has TRBV7-9 and TRBJ2-1; maybe TRBD2 (6 bases). This CDR3 contains 15 residues. Germline V gene sequence: CDR1 SEHNR, CDR2 FQNEAQ (reference sequence). Trimming shortened V by 0 bases and J by 5 bases, and 11 bases separated the two germline ends. This CDR3 is CASSLAKGLNNEQFF. Written as DNA, the CDR3 is TGTGCCAGCAGCTTAGCGAAGGGACTCAACAATGAGCAGTTCTTC.

CDR3 coding DNA: TGTGCCAGCAGCCAAGATGAGCGGCCCCGGAGGTTCTTC. This codes for CASSQDERPRRFF. V usage is TRBV3-1 (or the pseudogene TRBV3-2) and J usage is TRBJ2-1, with a possible D match to TRBD2 (5 bases). V dropped 0 bases and J dropped 15 bases, with 15 bases sitting between them. Germline V gene data show CDR1 as LGHDT and CDR2 as YNNKEL (reference sequence). The CDR3 loop spans 13 amino acids.

The chain carries TRBV6-5 and TRBJ2-7; possibly TRBD2 for D (5 bases). Trimming took off 5 bases at V and 2 bases at J, with 13 bases between the two ends. The germline CDR1 and CDR2 sequences are MNHEY and SVGAGI. The CDR3 has 14 residues. The chain's CDR3 is CASSPTGNTYEQYF. CDR3 coding DNA: TGTGCCAGCAGTCCAACCGGGAACACCTACGAGCAGTACTTC.

The V and J genes are TRBV25-1 and TRBJ1-2; 11 nucleotides line up with TRBD1. V lost 9 bases to trimming and J lost 6 bases; unmatched junction nucleotides: 3. In germline, CDR1 is MGHDK, CDR2 SYGVNS. The CDR3 is 12 amino acids. The CDR3 loop reads CARWTGGDGYTF. The CDR3 nucleotides read TGTGCCAGGTGGACAGGGGGCGATGGCTACACCTTC.

The chain combines TRBV11-2 with TRBJ2-1, with 10 bases matching TRBD1. The CDR3 extends over 15 amino acids. Trimming took 5 bases from V and 4 from J; bases not matched to a gene: 5. Germline V gene lookup returns CDR1 SGHAT and CDR2 FQNNGV. CDR3 DNA sequence: TGTGCCAGCAGCCCACGACAGGGGGCTTACAATGAGCAGTTCTTC. This sequence encodes CASSPRQGAYNEQFF.

This clone was seen only a few times. The chain couples TRBV7-9 to TRBJ2-2; 8 bases fit TRBD2. V shed 5 bases, J shed 5 bases, and the junction held 7 bases outside the gene matches. Germline V gene lookup returns CDR1 SEHNR and CDR2 FQNEAQ (reference sequence). The CDR3 runs 15 residues. CDR3 in DNA: TGTGCCAGCAGCCCCAGACTAGCGACTACCGGGGAGCTGTTTTTT. Translating it yields CASSPRLATTGELFF.

In this sample, this clone turned up once. The same CDR3 is also encoded by other DNA sequences in this sample. The genes are TRBV30 and TRBJ1-1; TRBD1 is a possible D gene (5 bases). This CDR3 region has 13 residues. Per germline, CDR1 GTSNPN and CDR2 SVGIG (reference sequence). The ends were cut back, 0 bases at V and 3 bases at J, with 8 bases in the middle. The CDR3 nucleotides read TGTGCCTGGAGTGTAGCAGGGTACACTGAAGCTTTCTTT. Translated: CAWSVAGYTEAFF.

The chain combines TRBV3-1 (or the pseudogene TRBV3-2) with TRBJ1-6, with D possibly TRBD1 on 6 matching bases. The CDR3 loop spans 12 amino acids. The germline CDR1 and CDR2 sequences are LGHDT and YNNKEL (reference sequence). V lost 1 base and J lost 14, with 9 bases in between. The CDR3 region has the DNA TGTGCCAGCAGCCAAGGGGGGCCTTCCCTCCACTTT. This gives the protein CASSQGGPSLHF.

The rearrangement joins TRBV9 to TRBJ1-3, with 7 positions matching TRBD1. Per germline, CDR1 SGDLS and CDR2 YYNGEE. The length of the CDR3 is 17 residues. V trimming: 0 bases; J trimming: 2 bases; junction bases outside the gene matches: 8. CDR3: CASSVEEGAVAGNTIYF. The CDR3, as DNA: TGTGCCAGCAGCGTAGAGGAGGGGGCGGTGGCTGGAAACACCATATATTTT.

The CDR3 here is CASSELAGGPLETQYF. The CDR3 DNA is TGTGCCAGCAGTGAACTCGCGGGAGGGCCACTGGAGACCCAGTACTTC. The V call is TRBV6-1, the J call TRBJ2-5; 9 positions match TRBD2. In germline, CDR1 is MNHNS, CDR2 SASEGT. V trimming: 2 bases; J trimming: 5 bases; junction bases outside the gene matches: 9. CDR3 size: 16 residues.